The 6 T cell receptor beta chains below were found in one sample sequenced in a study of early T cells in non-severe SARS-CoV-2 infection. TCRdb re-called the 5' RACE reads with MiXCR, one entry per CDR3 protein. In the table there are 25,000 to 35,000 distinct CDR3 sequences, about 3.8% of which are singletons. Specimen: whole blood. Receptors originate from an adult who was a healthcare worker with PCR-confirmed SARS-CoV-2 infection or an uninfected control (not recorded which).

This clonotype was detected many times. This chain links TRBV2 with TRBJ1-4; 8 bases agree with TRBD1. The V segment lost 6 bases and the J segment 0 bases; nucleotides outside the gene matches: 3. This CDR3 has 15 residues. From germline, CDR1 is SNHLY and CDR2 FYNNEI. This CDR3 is CASRTGASTNEKLFF. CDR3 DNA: TGTGCCAGCAGGACAGGGGCGTCAACTAATGAAAAACTGTTTTTT. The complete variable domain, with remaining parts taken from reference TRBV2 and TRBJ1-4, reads EPEVTQTPSHQVTQMGQEVILRCVPISNHLYFYWYRQILGQKVEFLVSFYNNEISEKSEIFDDQFSVERPDGSNFTLKIRSTKLEDSAMYFCASRTGASTNEKLFFGSGTQLSVL.

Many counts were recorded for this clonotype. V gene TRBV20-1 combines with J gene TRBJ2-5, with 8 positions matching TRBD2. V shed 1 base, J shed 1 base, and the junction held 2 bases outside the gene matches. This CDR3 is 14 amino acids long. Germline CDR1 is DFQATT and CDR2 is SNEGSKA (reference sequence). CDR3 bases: TGCAGTGCTAGAGGCGGGGGGCCCCAAGAGACCCAGTACTTC. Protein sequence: CSARGGGPQETQYF.

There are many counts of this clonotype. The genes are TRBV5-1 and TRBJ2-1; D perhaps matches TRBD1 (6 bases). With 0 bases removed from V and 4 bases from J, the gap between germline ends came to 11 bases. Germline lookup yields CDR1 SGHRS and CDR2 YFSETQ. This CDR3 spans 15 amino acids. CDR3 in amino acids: CASSLVGQKYNEQFF. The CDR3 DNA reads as TGCGCCAGCAGCTTGGTTGGACAGAAATACAATGAGCAGTTCTTC.

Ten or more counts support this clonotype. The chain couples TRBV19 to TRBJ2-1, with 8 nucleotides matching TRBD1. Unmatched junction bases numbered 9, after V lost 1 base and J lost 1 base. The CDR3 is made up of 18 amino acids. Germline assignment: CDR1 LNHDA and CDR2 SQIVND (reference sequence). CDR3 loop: CASSIGLRGQGSYNEQFF. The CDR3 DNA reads TGTGCCAGTAGTATAGGTCTCAGGGGGCAAGGGTCCTACAATGAGCAGTTCTTC. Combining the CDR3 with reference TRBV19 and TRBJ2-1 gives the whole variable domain DGGITQSPKYLFRKEGQNVTLSCEQNLNHDAMYWYRQDPGQGLRLIYYSQIVNDFQKGDIAEGYSVSREKKESFPLTVTSAQKNPTAFYLCASSIGLRGQGSYNEQFFGPGTRLTVL.

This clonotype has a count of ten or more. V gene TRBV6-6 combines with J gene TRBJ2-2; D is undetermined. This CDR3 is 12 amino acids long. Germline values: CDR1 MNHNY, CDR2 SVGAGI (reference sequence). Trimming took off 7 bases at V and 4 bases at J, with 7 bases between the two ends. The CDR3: CASKRFTGELFF. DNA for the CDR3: TGTGCCAGCAAAAGGTTCACCGGGGAGCTGTTTTTT.

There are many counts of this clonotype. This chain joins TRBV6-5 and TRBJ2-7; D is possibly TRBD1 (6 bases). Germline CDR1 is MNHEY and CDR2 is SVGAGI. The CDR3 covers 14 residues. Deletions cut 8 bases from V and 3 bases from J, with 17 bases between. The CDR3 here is CASGRLTQGYEQYF. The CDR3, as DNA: TGTGCCAGCGGTCGCTTGACACAGGGCTACGAGCAGTACTTC.